This paragraph reports one T cell receptor (beta chain). These data originate in a study of Ad26.COV2.S vaccination and SARS-CoV-2 variants. Generated by immunoSEQ multiplex PCR, the TCRdb table keeps only in-frame clones and is missing some. The repertoire holds about 680,000 clones, with about 89% as singletons. The length of the CDR3 is 18 residues. With 0 bases clipped from V and 0 bases from J, the junction kept 10 bases outside the gene matches. From germline, CDR1 is LGHNA and CDR2 YSLEER. Treatment given: 15 to 20 received Ad26.COV2.S at low or high dose, single or two shots; 5 received placebo; per-sample allocation not given. Collection of samples fell on day 63 after the first vaccine or placebo injection. Boston supplied an adult donor aged 18-55 years.

The TCR sequence derives from a person aged 18-60 years who received the Ad26.COV2.S COVID-19 vaccine or a placebo. The chain combines TRBV4-3 with TRBJ2-7; 8 bases match TRBD2. Source: peripheral blood, taken in a trial of Ad26.COV2.S vaccine versus placebo. Written as DNA, the CDR3 is TGCGCCAGCAGCCAAGATCCCTCCATAGCGGGAAGCTCCTACGAGCAGTACTTC. This gives the protein CASSQDPSIAGSSYEQYF.